These 12 T cell receptor beta chains were all obtained from the same sample, sequenced in a study of CD8 T cells in Susac syndrome. A quantity of about 0.5 to 1 ug RNA underwent reverse transcription using random hexamers. In TCRdb, the immunoSEQ multiplex PCR reads were re-called with MiXCR into one record per CDR3 protein. The sample consists of 190,000 or so distinct CDR3 sequences, approximately 95% of them appearing once. The sequencing sample was made of CD4+ T cells from PBMCs. These receptors were collected from a human donor with multiple sclerosis.

The chain uses TRBV29-1 and TRBJ1-4; 8 bases match TRBD1. CDR3 length: 14 amino acids. V lost 3 bases, J lost 4 bases, and 4 bases stayed unmatched. CDR1 is SQVTM and CDR2 is ANQGSEA in the germline V gene. CDR3 bases: TGCAGCGTTGACCCGACAGGGGTTAATGAAAAACTGTTTTTT. Amino acids: CSVDPTGVNEKLFF. The variable domain in full, with the rest retrieved from reference TRBV29-1 and TRBJ1-4, is SAVISQKPSRDICQRGTSLTIQCQVDSQVTMMFWYRQQPGQSLTLIATANQGSEATYESGFVIDKFPISRPNLTFSTLTVSNMSPEDSSIYLCSVDPTGVNEKLFFGSGTQLSVL.

V is TRBV30 and J is TRBJ2-1; 14 bases are a match to TRBD2. V trimming: 0 bases; J trimming: 13 bases; junction bases outside the gene matches: 2. Germline assignment: CDR1 GTSNPN and CDR2 SVGIG (reference sequence). The CDR3 spans 13 residues. As DNA, the CDR3 is TGTGCCTGGAGTGTAGGACTAGCGGGGGGACAGTTCTTC. This sequence encodes CAWSVGLAGGQFF.

The V gene is TRBV2, the J gene TRBJ1-1; D gene uncertain. The CDR3 length is 15 residues. Between the trimmed V and J ends, which lost 6 bases and 0 bases, there was a span of 14 bases. Germline V gene sequence: CDR1 SNHLY, CDR2 FYNNEI. CDR3 in amino acids: CASRGTFYLNTEAFF. In DNA form, the CDR3 reads TGTGCCAGCAGGGGAACCTTTTATTTGAACACTGAAGCTTTCTTT.

V and J are TRBV12-5 and TRBJ2-5; 8 bases are shared with TRBD2. From germline, CDR1 is LGHNT and CDR2 FRNRAP. The trim removed 7 bases at V and 1 base at J, leaving 11 bases unmatched. CDR3 length equals 16 residues. CDR3 loop: CASAPEVAGFQETQYF. CDR3 DNA: TGTGCTAGTGCCCCCGAGGTAGCGGGATTCCAAGAGACCCAGTACTTC.

The chain combines TRBV29-1 with TRBJ1-1, with D uncertain. V gave up 7 bases and J gave up 1 base, with 10 bases separating them. This CDR3 comprises 12 residues. Germline lookup yields CDR1 SQVTM and CDR2 ANQGSEA. The CDR3 protein is CSGHPSNTEAFF. In DNA form, the CDR3 reads TGCAGCGGCCACCCATCGAACACTGAAGCTTTCTTT.

This clonotype was recorded once. The V call is TRBV30, the J call TRBJ1-1; D unresolved. Germline values: CDR1 GTSNPN, CDR2 SVGIG (reference sequence). Trimming stripped 8 bases from V and 2 bases from J, with 15 bases between. The CDR3 contains 13 residues. CDR3 amino acids: CARSSHENTEAFF. The CDR3 nucleotides read TGTGCCCGATCTTCCCACGAAAACACTGAAGCTTTCTTT.

The chain recombines TRBV12-3 or TRBV12-4 with TRBJ2-7, with 9 bases identical to TRBD1. The CDR3 runs 14 residues. Trimming took 6 bases from V and 3 from J; bases not matched to a gene: 6. CDR3 nucleotide sequence: TGTGCCAGCAGAAAGACAGGGGGTAGCTACGAGCAGTACTTC. It translates to CASRKTGGSYEQYF.

The chain carries TRBV30 and TRBJ2-2; TRBD1 is a possible D gene (5 bases). The CDR3 length is 15 residues. Trimming stripped 2 bases from V and 2 bases from J, with 12 bases between. Germline V gene data show CDR1 as GTSNPN and CDR2 as SVGIG (reference sequence). CDR3 residues: CAWSHRPTNTGELFF. In DNA form, the CDR3 reads TGTGCCTGGAGTCACAGGCCTACTAACACCGGGGAGCTGTTTTTT.

This sequence joins TRBV9 and TRBJ1-3, with D possibly being TRBD1 (5 bases). The ends were cut back, 4 bases at V and 7 bases at J, with 24 bases in the middle. From germline, CDR1 is SGDLS and CDR2 YYNGEE. This CDR3 has 17 amino acids. CDR3 DNA sequence: TGTGCCAGCAGCTCTGGGACGGCCATCGGTTTCGGGAACACCATATATTTT. It specifies CASSSGTAIGFGNTIYF.

J is TRBJ2-7 and V is TRBV23-1; 10 bases align to TRBD2. TRBV23-1 carries the ORF label, with uncertain function. CDR3 length equals 17 residues. V shed 4 bases, J shed 2 bases, and the junction held 11 bases outside the gene matches. CDR3 DNA: TGCGCCAGCAGTCGCACGACACCGACTAGCGGGCCCTACGAGCAGTACGTC. This translates into CASSRTTPTSGPYEQYV.

The chain uses TRBV3-1 and TRBJ2-5; tentative D call: TRBD2 (7 bases). CDR1 LGHDT and CDR2 YNNKEL come from the germline V gene (reference sequence). There are 15 residues in the CDR3. V lost 4 bases and J 4 bases, leaving 16 bases between the germline ends. CDR3 sequence: CASSLQLGGRETQYF. CDR3 in DNA: TGTGCCAGCAGCCTCCAACTGGGGGGGCGAGAGACCCAGTACTTC.

The chain links TRBV29-1 to TRBJ1-5; D gene uncertain. The length of the CDR3 is 12 residues. Trimming removed 4 bases from V and 3 bases from J, with 7 bases in between. The germline gives CDR1 SQVTM, CDR2 ANQGSEA. CDR3 loop: CSVGQLNQPQHF. As DNA, the CDR3 is TGCAGCGTTGGTCAGCTCAATCAGCCCCAGCATTTT.